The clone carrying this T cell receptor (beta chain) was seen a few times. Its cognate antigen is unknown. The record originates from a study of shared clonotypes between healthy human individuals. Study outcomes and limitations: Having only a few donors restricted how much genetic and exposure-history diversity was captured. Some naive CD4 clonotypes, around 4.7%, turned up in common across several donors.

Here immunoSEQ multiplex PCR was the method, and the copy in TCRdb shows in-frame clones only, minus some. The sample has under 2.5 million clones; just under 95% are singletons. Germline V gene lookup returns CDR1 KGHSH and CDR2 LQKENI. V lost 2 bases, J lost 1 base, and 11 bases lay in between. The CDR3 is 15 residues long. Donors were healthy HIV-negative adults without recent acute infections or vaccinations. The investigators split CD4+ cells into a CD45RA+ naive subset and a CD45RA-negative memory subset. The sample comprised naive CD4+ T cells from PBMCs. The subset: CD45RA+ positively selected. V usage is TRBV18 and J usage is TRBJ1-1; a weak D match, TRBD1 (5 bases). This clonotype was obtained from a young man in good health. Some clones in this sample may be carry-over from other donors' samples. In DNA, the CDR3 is TGTGCCAGCTCACCAATCAGGGTGGAGAACACTGAAGCTTTCTTT. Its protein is CASSPIRVENTEAFF.